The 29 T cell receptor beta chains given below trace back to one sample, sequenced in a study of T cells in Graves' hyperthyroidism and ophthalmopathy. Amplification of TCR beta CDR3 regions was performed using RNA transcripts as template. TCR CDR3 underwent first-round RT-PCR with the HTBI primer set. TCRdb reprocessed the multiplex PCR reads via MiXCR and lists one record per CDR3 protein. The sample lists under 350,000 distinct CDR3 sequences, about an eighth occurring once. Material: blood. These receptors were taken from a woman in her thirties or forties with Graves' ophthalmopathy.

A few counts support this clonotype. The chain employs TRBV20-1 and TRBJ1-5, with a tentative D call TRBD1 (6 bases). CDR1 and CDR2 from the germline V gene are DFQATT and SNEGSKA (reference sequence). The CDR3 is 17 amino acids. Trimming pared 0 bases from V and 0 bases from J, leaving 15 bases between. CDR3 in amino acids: CSARDYRGWGSNQPQHF. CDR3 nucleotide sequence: TGCAGTGCTAGAGATTATAGGGGGTGGGGTAGCAATCAGCCCCAGCATTTT.

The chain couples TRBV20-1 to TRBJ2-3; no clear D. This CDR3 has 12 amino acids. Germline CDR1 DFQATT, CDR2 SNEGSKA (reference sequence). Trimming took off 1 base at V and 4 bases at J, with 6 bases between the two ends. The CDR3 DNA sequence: TGCAGTGCTAGAGGGCGAGCAGATACGCAGTATTTT. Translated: CSARGRADTQYF.

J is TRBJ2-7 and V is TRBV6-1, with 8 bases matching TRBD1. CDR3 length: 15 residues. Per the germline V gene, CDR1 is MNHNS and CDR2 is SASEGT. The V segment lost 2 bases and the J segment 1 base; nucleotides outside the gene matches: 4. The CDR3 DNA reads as TGTGCCAGCAGTGAAATCACAGGGGGATCCTACGAGCAGTACTTC. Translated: CASSEITGGSYEQYF.

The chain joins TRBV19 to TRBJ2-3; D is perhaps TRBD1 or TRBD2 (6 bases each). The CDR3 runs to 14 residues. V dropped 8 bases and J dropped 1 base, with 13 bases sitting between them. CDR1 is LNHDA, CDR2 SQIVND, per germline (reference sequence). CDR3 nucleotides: TGTGCCAGTTCAAAGGGGGAGGGCACAGATACGCAGTATTTT. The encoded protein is CASSKGEGTDTQYF.

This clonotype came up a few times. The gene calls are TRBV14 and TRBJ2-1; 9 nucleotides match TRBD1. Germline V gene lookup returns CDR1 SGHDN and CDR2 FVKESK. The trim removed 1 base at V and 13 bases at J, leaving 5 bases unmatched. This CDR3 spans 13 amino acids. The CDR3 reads CASSQVPQGAQFF. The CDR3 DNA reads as TGTGCCAGCAGCCAAGTTCCACAGGGGGCTCAGTTCTTC. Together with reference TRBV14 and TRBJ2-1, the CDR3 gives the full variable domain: EAGVTQFPSHSVIEKGQTVTLRCDPISGHDNLYWYRRVMGKEIKFLLHFVKESKQDESGMPNNRFLAERTGGTYSTLKVQPAELEDSGVYFCASSQVPQGAQFFGPGTRLTVL.

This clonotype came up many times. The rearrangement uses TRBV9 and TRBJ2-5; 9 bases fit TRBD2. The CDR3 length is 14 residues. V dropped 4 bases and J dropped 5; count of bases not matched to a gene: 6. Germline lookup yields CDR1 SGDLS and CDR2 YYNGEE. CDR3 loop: CASSPRGGRETQYF. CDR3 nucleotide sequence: TGTGCCAGCAGCCCGCGGGGGGGCAGGGAGACCCAGTACTTC.

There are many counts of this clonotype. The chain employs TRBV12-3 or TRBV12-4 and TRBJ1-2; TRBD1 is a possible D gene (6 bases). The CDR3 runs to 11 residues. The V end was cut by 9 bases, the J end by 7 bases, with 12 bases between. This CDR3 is CASKQGFGYTF. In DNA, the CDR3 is TGTGCCAGTAAACAGGGTTTTGGCTACACCTTC.

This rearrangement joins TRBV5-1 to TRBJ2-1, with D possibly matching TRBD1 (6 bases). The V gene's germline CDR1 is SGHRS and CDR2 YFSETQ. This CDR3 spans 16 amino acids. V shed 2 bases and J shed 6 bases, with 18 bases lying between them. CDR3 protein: CASSLYRDIASNEQFF. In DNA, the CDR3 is TGCGCCAGCAGCTTATACCGGGACATAGCAAGCAATGAGCAGTTCTTC.

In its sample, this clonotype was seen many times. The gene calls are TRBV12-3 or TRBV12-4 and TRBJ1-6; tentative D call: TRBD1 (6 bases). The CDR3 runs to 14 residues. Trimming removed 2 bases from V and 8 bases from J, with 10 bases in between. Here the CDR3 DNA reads TGTGCCAGCAGTTTATTGTCAGGGGATTCACCCCTCCACTTT. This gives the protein CASSLLSGDSPLHF.

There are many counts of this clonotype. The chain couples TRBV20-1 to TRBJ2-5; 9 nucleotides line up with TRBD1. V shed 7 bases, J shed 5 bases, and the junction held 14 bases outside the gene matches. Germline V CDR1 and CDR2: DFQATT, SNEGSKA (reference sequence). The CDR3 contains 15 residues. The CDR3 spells CSGTPGQGLGETQYF. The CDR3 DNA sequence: TGCAGTGGAACTCCGGGACAGGGTTTAGGGGAGACCCAGTACTTC.

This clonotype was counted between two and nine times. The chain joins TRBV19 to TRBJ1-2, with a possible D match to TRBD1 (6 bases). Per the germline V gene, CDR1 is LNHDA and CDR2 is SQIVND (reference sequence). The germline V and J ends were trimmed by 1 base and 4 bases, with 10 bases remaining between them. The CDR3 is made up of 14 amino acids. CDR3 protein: CASSIATGSYGYTF. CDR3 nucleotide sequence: TGTGCCAGTAGTATAGCGACAGGAAGCTATGGCTACACCTTC.

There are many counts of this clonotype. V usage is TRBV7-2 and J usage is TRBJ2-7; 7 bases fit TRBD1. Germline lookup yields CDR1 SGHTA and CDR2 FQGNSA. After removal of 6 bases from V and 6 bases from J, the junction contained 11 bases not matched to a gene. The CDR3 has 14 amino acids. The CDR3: CASRTAGQVGEQYF. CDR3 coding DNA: TGTGCCAGCAGAACCGCCGGACAGGTTGGCGAGCAGTACTTC.

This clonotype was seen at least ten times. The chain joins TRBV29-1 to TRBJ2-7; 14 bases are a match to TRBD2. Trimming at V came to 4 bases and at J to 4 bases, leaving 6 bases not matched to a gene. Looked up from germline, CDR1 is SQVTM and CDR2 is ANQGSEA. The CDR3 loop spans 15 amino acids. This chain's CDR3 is CSVVGLAGGSYEQYF. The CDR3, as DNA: TGCAGCGTTGTAGGACTAGCGGGAGGCTCGTACGAGCAGTACTTC.

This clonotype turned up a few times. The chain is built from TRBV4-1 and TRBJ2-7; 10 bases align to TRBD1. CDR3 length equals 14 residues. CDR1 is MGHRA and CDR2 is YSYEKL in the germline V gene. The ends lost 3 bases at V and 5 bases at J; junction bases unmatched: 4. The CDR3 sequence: CASSQGQGSHEQYF. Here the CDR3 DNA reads TGCGCCAGCAGCCAGGGACAGGGGTCCCACGAGCAGTACTTC.

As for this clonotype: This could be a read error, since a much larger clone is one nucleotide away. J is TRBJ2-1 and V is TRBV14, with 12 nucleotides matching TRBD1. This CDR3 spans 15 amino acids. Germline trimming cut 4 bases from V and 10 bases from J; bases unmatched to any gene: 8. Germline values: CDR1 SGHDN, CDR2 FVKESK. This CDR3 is CASSRAGTGGHEQFF. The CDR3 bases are TGTGCCAGCAGCCGCGCCGGGACAGGGGGCCACGAGCAGTTCTTC.

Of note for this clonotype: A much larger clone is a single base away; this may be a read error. CDR3 in DNA: TGTGCCGGCAGCGCCCAGGGGGGGGGCAATCAGCCCCAGCATTTT. Its translation is CAGSAQGGGNQPQHF. This chain uses TRBV7-9 with TRBJ1-5; 7 bases map to TRBD1. Germline V gene sequence: CDR1 SEHNR, CDR2 FQNEAQ (reference sequence). The CDR3 is made up of 15 amino acids.

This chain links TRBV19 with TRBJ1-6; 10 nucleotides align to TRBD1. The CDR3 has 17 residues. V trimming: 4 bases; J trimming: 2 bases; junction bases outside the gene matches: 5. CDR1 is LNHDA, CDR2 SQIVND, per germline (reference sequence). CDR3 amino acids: CASSTGQGDAYNSPLHF. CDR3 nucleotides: TGTGCCAGTAGTACTGGACAGGGGGATGCCTATAATTCACCCCTCCACTTT.

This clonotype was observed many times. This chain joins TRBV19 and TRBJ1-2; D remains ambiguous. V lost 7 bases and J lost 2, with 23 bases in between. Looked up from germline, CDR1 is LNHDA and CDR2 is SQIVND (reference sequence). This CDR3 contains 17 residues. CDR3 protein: CASTPQAGTRFNYGYTF. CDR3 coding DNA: TGTGCCAGTACCCCCCAGGCAGGCACCCGCTTCAACTATGGCTACACCTTC.

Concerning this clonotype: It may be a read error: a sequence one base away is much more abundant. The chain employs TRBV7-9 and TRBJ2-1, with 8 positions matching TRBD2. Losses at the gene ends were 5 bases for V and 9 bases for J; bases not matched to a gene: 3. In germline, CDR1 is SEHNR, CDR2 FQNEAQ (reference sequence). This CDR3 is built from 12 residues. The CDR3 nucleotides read TGTGCCAGCAGCGGGACTAGTGTTGAGCAGTTCTTC. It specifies CASSGTSVEQFF.

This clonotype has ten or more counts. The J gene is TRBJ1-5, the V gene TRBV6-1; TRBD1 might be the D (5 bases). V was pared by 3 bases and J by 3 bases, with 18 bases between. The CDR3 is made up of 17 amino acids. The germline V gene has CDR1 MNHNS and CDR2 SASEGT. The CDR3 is CASSEDFTDGHNQPQHF. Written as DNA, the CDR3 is TGTGCCAGCAGTGAGGATTTTACCGACGGACACAATCAGCCCCAGCATTTT.

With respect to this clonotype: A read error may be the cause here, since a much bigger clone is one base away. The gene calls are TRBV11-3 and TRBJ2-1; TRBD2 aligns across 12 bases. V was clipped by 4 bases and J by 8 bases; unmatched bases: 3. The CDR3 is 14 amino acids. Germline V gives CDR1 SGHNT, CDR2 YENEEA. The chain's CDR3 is CASSSGTSGYEQFF. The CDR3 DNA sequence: TGTGCCAGCAGCTCAGGGACTAGCGGGTATGAGCAGTTCTTC.

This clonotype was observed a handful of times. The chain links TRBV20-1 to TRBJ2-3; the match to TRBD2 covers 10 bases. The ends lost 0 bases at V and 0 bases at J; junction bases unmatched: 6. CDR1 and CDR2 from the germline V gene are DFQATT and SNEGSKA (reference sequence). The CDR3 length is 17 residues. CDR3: CSARDLPSGGSTDTQYF. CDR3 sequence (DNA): TGCAGTGCTAGAGATCTGCCTAGCGGGGGAAGCACAGATACGCAGTATTTT.

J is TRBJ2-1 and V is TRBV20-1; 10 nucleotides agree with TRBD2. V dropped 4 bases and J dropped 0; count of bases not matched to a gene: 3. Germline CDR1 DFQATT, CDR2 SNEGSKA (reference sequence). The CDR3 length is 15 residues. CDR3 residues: CSAIIAGGSYNEQFF. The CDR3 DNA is TGCAGTGCTATAATAGCGGGAGGCTCCTACAATGAGCAGTTCTTC.

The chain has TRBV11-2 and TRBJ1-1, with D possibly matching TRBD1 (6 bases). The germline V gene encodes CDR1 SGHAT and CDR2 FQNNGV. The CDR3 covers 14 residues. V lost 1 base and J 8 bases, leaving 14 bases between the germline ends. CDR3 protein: CASSLAGGAAEAFF. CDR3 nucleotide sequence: TGTGCCAGCAGCTTAGCTGGGGGGGCAGCCGAAGCTTTCTTT.

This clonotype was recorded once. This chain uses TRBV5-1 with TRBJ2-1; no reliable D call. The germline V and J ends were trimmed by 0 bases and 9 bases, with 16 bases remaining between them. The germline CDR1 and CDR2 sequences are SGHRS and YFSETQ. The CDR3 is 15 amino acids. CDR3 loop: CASSLATTFQSEQFF. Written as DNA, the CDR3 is TGCGCCAGCAGCTTGGCCACTACCTTTCAAAGTGAGCAGTTCTTC.

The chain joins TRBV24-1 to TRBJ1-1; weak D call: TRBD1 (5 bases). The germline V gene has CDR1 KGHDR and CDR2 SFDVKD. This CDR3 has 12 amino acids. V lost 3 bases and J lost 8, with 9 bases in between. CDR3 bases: TGTGCCACCAGTGATAGGGGATTAGAAGCTTTCTTT. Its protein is CATSDRGLEAFF.

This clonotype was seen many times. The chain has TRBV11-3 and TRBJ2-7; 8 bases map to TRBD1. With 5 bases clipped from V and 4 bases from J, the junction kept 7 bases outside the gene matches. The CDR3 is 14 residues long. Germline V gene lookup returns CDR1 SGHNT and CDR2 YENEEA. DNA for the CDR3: TGTGCCAGCAGCCACCGGGACAGGCGATACGAGCAGTACTTC. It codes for CASSHRDRRYEQYF.

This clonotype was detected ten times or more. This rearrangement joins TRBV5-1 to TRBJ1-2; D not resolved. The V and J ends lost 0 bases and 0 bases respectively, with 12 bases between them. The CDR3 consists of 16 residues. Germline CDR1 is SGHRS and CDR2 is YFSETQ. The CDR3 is CASSLVSGRTNYGYTF. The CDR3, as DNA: TGCGCCAGCAGCTTGGTATCCGGGAGGACTAACTATGGCTACACCTTC.

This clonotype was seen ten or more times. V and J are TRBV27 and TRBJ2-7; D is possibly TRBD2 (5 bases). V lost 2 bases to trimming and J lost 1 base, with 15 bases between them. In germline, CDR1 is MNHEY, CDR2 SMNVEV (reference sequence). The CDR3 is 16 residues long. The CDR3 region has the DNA TGTGCCAGCAGTTTACGTGGCGCGGGCTCATCCTACGAGCAGTACTTC. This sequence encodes CASSLRGAGSSYEQYF.